The rows below give T cell receptor beta chains drawn from one sample of a study of blood T cell repertoires in COVID-19. TCRdb's copy holds only in-frame clones and misses some; the assay was immunoSEQ multiplex PCR. Among more than 350,000 clones listed, 70% to 90% were seen once. Sequenced material: PBMCs or T cells enriched from blood (not recorded which). The source is a woman between 18 and 29 years old who had been exposed to COVID-19. CDR3s include the opening cysteine and the closing phenylalanine or tryptophan. The order of the fields is J gene, V gene, CDR3 protein.

J gene: TRBJ1-1
V gene: TRBV11-2
CDR3 protein: CASSLEGARGEAFF

J gene: TRBJ2-5
V gene: TRBV18
CDR3 protein: CASSPTLLEKETQYF

J gene: TRBJ2-7
V gene: TRBV3-1/TRBV3-2
CDR3 protein: CASSQDGTGGYEQYF

J gene: TRBJ2-1
V gene: TRBV6-4
CDR3 protein: CASSMGLAEYNEQFF

J gene: TRBJ2-7
V gene: TRBV5-1
CDR3 protein: CASSSSGTGAYEQYF

J gene: TRBJ1-4
V gene: TRBV2
CDR3 protein: CASKLTGGAKLQIHNEKLFF

J gene: TRBJ1-2
V gene: TRBV27
CDR3 protein: CASSSGETPNYGYTF

J gene: TRBJ2-5
V gene: TRBV9
CDR3 protein: CASSVGGAIQETQYF

J gene: TRBJ2-3
V gene: TRBV5-1
CDR3 protein: CASSSDRVHVPDTQYF

J gene: TRBJ1-2
V gene: TRBV18
CDR3 protein: CASSPRGQVSNYGYTF

J gene: TRBJ1-2
V gene: TRBV6-5
CDR3 protein: CASSSQGGSGYTF

J gene: TRBJ2-1
V gene: TRBV30
CDR3 protein: CACTPGQGHEQFF

J gene: TRBJ2-1
V gene: TRBV9
CDR3 protein: CASSVVSSLSEQFF

J gene: TRBJ2-1
V gene: TRBV7-8
CDR3 protein: CASSLVLAGTLYDEQFF

J gene: TRBJ2-5
V gene: TRBV28
CDR3 protein: CASSLWGAGETQYF

J gene: TRBJ2-7
V gene: TRBV12-5
CDR3 protein: CASGPPGQGYEQYF

J gene: TRBJ1-1
V gene: TRBV6-4
CDR3 protein: CASSVGPGGPAFF

J gene: TRBJ2-1
V gene: TRBV7-9
CDR3 protein: CASSLLTVGEQFF

J gene: TRBJ2-3
V gene: TRBV5-8
CDR3 protein: CASSVRASGKTDTQYF

J gene: TRBJ1-6
V gene: TRBV27
CDR3 protein: CASSPLMSGDDSPLHF

J gene: TRBJ1-4
V gene: TRBV12-3/TRBV12-4
CDR3 protein: CASSSTGGKLFF

J gene: TRBJ2-3
V gene: TRBV2
CDR3 protein: CASRETSGGRTDTQYF

J gene: TRBJ1-1
V gene: TRBV28
CDR3 protein: CASSPAQGARAEAFF

J gene: TRBJ2-3
V gene: TRBV6-5
CDR3 protein: CASSRTTSTDTQYF

J gene: TRBJ1-1
V gene: TRBV28
CDR3 protein: CASEGTGSTEAFF

J gene: TRBJ2-3
V gene: TRBV6-5
CDR3 protein: CASSFAGTGGAKYF

J gene: TRBJ1-2
V gene: TRBV7-6
CDR3 protein: CASSYEGWNGYTF

J gene: TRBJ1-2
V gene: TRBV3-1/TRBV3-2
CDR3 protein: CASSPGGRSYGYTF

J gene: TRBJ2-5
V gene: TRBV12-1
CDR3 protein: CASSTTSGSLGEKETQYF

J gene: TRBJ2-3
V gene: TRBV4-3
CDR3 protein: CASSLIAVSTDTQYF

J gene: TRBJ2-7
V gene: TRBV7-9
CDR3 protein: CASSGRVETYEQYF

J gene: TRBJ1-1
V gene: TRBV29-1
CDR3 protein: CSVDSTGTEAFF

J gene: TRBJ2-5
V gene: TRBV28
CDR3 protein: CASSLSETQYF

J gene: TRBJ2-7
V gene: TRBV12-3/TRBV12-4
CDR3 protein: CASSLSPYEQYF

J gene: TRBJ1-2
V gene: TRBV10-3
CDR3 protein: CAIRSGDYGYTF

J gene: TRBJ2-7
V gene: TRBV7-2
CDR3 protein: CASSLAAGGGRIEQYF

J gene: TRBJ2-7
V gene: TRBV3-1/TRBV3-2
CDR3 protein: CASSHQAGDYEQYF

J gene: TRBJ1-2
V gene: TRBV5-1
CDR3 protein: CASSTDRSYGYTF

J gene: TRBJ1-6
V gene: TRBV27
CDR3 protein: CASSLSASYNSPLHF

J gene: TRBJ2-7
V gene: TRBV28
CDR3 protein: CASIRTGGMGEQYF

J gene: TRBJ2-5
V gene: TRBV7-3
CDR3 protein: CASSLGSYQETQYF

J gene: TRBJ2-7
V gene: TRBV12-3/TRBV12-4
CDR3 protein: CASSPSYEQYF

J gene: TRBJ2-3
V gene: TRBV9
CDR3 protein: CASSLGLAGGHVTDTQYF

J gene: TRBJ1-3
V gene: TRBV2
CDR3 protein: CASSVRDSSGNTIYF